The rows below give T cell receptor beta chains drawn from one sample of a study of T cells after yellow fever vaccination. TCRdb independently ran MiXCR on the 5' RACE reads; one entry per CDR3 protein. In the table there are fewer than 450,000 distinct CDR3 sequences, about 9.9% of which are singletons. The sample in question was PBMCs, obtained on the day of the first yellow fever vaccination. All receptors come from a man aged 18-30 years who received the YFV17D yellow fever vaccine. Each CDR3 is given with its conserved first and last residue. D genes are given only for firm matches. Clone size appears in some rows only: once, few, many, or a class for an expanded clone.

many,11,TRBV20-1,TRBJ1-6,NA,TGCAGTGCTAGCCATAATTCACCCCTCCACTTT,CSASHNSPLHF
few,16,TRBV7-9,TRBJ2-1,NA,TGTGCCAACCGTGGCCCCAAGGGGCGAGGGTACAATGAGCAGTTCTTC,CANRGPKGRGYNEQFF
few,13,TRBV12-3/TRBV12-4,TRBJ2-5,NA,TGTGCCAGCAGTCAGGGAACCCAAGAGACCCAGTACTTC,CASSQGTQETQYF
many,15,TRBV7-9,TRBJ1-5,NA,TGTGCCAGCAGCCCCGGTGGAACGAGCAATCAGCCCCAGCATTTT,CASSPGGTSNQPQHF
NA,16,TRBV10-3,TRBJ2-1,TRBD1,TGTGCCTCACATAGCCTGCGGGACAGGGCCTACAATGAGCAGTTCTTC,CASHSLRDRAYNEQFF
NA,14,TRBV27,TRBJ2-2,TRBD2,TGTGCCAGCTGGACTAGCGGGAGACCCGGGGAGCTGTTTTTT,CASWTSGRPGELFF
few,12,TRBV7-9,TRBJ2-7,NA,TGTGCCAGCAGCTTAGGTTTCGGCGAGCAGTACTTC,CASSLGFGEQYF
NA,17,TRBV12-3/TRBV12-4,TRBJ2-3,NA,TGTACCAGCAGTTTAGATACCTCGGAGAGGTGGGCAGATACGCAGTATTTT,CTSSLDTSERWADTQYF
NA,13,TRBV7-6,TRBJ1-1,NA,TGTGCCAGCAGCGGGCCCCCGAACACTGAAGCTTTCTTT,CASSGPPNTEAFF
few,15,TRBV7-3,TRBJ2-1,TRBD2,TGTGCCAGCAGCTTGGCGGGGGGAAAGGGTCATGAGCAGTTCTTC,CASSLAGGKGHEQFF
NA,15,TRBV3-1,TRBJ2-7,NA,TGTGCCAGCAGCCAAGGGTCTAGGGGCCTGCGGGAGCAGTACTTC,CASSQGSRGLREQYF
few,13,TRBV7-2,TRBJ2-5,NA,TGTGCCAGCTCTTTTGTAGAGCAAGAGACCCAGTACTTC,CASSFVEQETQYF
few,14,TRBV15,TRBJ2-5,NA,TGTGCCACCGGATGGGACGTAGACCAAGAGACCCAGTACTTC,CATGWDVDQETQYF